The next 13 T cell receptor beta chains were all read from a single sample in a study of blood T cell repertoires in COVID-19. Using immunoSEQ multiplex PCR, the repertoire was profiled, and TCRdb retains in-frame clones only, with some absent. The sample includes about 64,000 clones, approximately 90% of them seen just once. Input material: peripheral blood. The receptor source for this set is a man aged 45-60 years with active COVID-19.

The chain combines TRBV29-1 with TRBJ2-4; perhaps TRBD2 as D (6 bases). CDR3 size: 13 residues. V was clipped by 7 bases and J by 1 base, with 11 bases between them. The V gene's germline CDR1 is SQVTM and CDR2 ANQGSEA. The chain's CDR3 is CSARREAKNIQYF. The CDR3 DNA reads TGCAGCGCCCGGAGGGAGGCCAAAAACATTCAGTACTTC.

This chain links TRBV28 with TRBJ1-2; the match to TRBD1 covers 8 bases. This CDR3 has 12 amino acids. Germline CDR1 and CDR2: MDHEN and SYDVKM. V shed 10 bases, J shed 4 bases, and the junction held 5 bases outside the gene matches. The CDR3 reads CATRTGSYGYTF. DNA for the CDR3: TGTGCCACCCGGACAGGGAGCTATGGCTACACCTTC.

CDR3 nucleotide sequence: TGTGCCAGCAGTGAAGCGGCCGAAGCGCACGAGCAGTACTTC. This translates into CASSEAAEAHEQYF. The chain couples TRBV6-1 to TRBJ2-7; D gene ambiguous. Germline values: CDR1 MNHNS, CDR2 SASEGT. V was cut by 0 bases and J by 5 bases, with 11 bases left in between. The CDR3 runs 14 residues.

The chain carries TRBV7-9 and TRBJ2-7, with D unresolved. Germline CDR1 and CDR2: SEHNR and FQNEAQ (reference sequence). This CDR3 has 12 residues. Between the trimmed V and J ends, which lost 3 bases and 5 bases, there was a span of 8 bases. This CDR3 reads CASSFYSDEQYF. In DNA, the CDR3 is TGTGCCAGCAGCTTTTATTCCGACGAGCAGTACTTC.

The chain carries TRBV28 and TRBJ2-5; D perhaps matches TRBD2 (5 bases). Per the germline V gene, CDR1 is MDHEN and CDR2 is SYDVKM. Trimming pared 6 bases from V and 3 bases from J, leaving 11 bases between. The CDR3 covers 13 residues. The CDR3 spells CASSSTGKETQYF. The CDR3 DNA sequence: TGTGCCAGCAGCTCGACGGGGAAAGAGACCCAGTACTTC.

The chain employs TRBV5-1 and TRBJ2-5; 7 bases agree with TRBD1. CDR3 length: 15 amino acids. Germline V gives CDR1 SGHRS, CDR2 YFSETQ. V was pared by 5 bases and J by 3 bases, with 10 bases of the junction left unmatched. The CDR3: CASSFTPGTEETQYF. The DNA of the CDR3 is TGCGCCAGCAGTTTTACCCCCGGGACAGAAGAGACCCAGTACTTC.

This chain uses TRBV5-5 with TRBJ2-2, with 7 bases matching TRBD2. J was trimmed by 2 bases and V by 4 bases; bases with no gene match: 8. Germline CDR1 and CDR2: SGHKS and YYEKEE (reference sequence). The CDR3 consists of 16 residues. CDR3 DNA sequence: TGTGCCAGCAGCCCCAGGGAGGGGCTTAACACCGGGGAGCTGTTTTTT. This translates into CASSPREGLNTGELFF.

The gene calls are TRBV3-1 (or the pseudogene TRBV3-2) and TRBJ2-7; TRBD2 might be the D (6 bases). Trimming cost V 2 bases and J 2 bases, with 19 bases left between them. The CDR3 consists of 17 residues. The germline CDR1 and CDR2 sequences are LGHDT and YNNKEL (reference sequence). CDR3: CASSQRRGGADAYEQYF. The CDR3 nucleotides are TGTGCCAGCAGCCAAAGGAGGGGTGGAGCGGATGCCTACGAGCAGTACTTC.

This sequence joins TRBV25-1 and TRBJ1-4; tentatively, D is TRBD1 (5 bases). This CDR3 is built from 17 residues. The V end lost 1 base, the J end lost 0 bases, and 12 bases lay between the germline ends. Per the germline V gene, CDR1 is MGHDK and CDR2 is SYGVNS. The CDR3 region is CASSEWRGDATNEKLFF. For the CDR3, the DNA is TGTGCCAGCAGTGAATGGCGGGGCGACGCAACTAATGAAAAACTGTTTTTT.

The chain recombines TRBV11-3 with TRBJ2-7; D is possibly TRBD2 (6 bases). The length of the CDR3 is 13 residues. Trimming took 1 base from V and 5 from J, leaving 9 bases between them. In germline, CDR1 is SGHNT, CDR2 YENEEA. This chain's CDR3 is CASSLGGEDEQYF. CDR3 DNA: TGTGCCAGCAGCTTAGGAGGGGAGGACGAGCAGTACTTC.

The CDR3 sequence: CASRTSQGPDTQYF. As DNA, the CDR3 is TGTGCCAGTAGGACTAGCCAGGGACCAGATACGCAGTATTTT. This sequence joins TRBV19 and TRBJ2-3, with 7 bases lining up with TRBD2. V was clipped by 6 bases and J by 4 bases; unmatched bases: 7. From germline, CDR1 is LNHDA and CDR2 SQIVND (reference sequence). The CDR3 runs 14 residues.

V and J are TRBV4-1 and TRBJ1-5; 9 positions match TRBD1. This CDR3 region has 17 residues. Germline trimming cut 0 bases from V and 2 bases from J; bases unmatched to any gene: 5. CDR1 is MGHRA and CDR2 is YSYEKL in the germline V gene. This CDR3 is CASSQEGRDRGNQPQHF. Written as DNA, the CDR3 is TGCGCCAGCAGCCAAGAGGGCCGGGACAGGGGCAATCAGCCCCAGCATTTT.

The chain is built from TRBV18 and TRBJ1-6, with 10 bases identical to TRBD1. Germline CDR1 and CDR2: KGHSH and LQKENI. V gave up 3 bases and J gave up 6 bases; unmatched junction bases: 5. The CDR3 has 16 residues. The CDR3 loop is CASSPQTGGGNSPLHF. CDR3 nucleotide sequence: TGTGCCAGCTCACCCCAGACAGGGGGCGGTAATTCACCCCTCCACTTT.